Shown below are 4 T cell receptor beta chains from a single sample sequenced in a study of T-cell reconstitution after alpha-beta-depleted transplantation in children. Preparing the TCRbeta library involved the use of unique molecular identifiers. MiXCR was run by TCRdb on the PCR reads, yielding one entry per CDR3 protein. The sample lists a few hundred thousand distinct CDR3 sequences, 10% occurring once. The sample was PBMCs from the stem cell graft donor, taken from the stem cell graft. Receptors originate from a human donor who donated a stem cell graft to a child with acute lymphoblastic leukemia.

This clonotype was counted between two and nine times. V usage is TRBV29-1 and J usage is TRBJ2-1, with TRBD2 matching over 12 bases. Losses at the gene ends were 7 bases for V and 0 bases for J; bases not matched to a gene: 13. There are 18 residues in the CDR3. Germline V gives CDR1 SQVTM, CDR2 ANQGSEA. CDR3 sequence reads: CSARGWTSGNGSYNEQFF. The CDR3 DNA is TGCAGCGCCAGGGGGTGGACTAGCGGGAACGGCTCCTACAATGAGCAGTTCTTC.

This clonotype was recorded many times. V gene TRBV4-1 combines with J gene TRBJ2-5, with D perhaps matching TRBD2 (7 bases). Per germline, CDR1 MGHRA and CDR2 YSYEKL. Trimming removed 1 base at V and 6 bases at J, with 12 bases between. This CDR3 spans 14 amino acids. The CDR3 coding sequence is TGCGCCAGCAGCCAAGTCGGGGGGCAGCAGACCCAGTACTTC. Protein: CASSQVGGQQTQYF.

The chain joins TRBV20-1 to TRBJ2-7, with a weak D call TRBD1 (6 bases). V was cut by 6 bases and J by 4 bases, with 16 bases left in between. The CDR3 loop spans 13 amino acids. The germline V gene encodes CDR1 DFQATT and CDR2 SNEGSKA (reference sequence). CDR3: CSARPRGEYEQYF. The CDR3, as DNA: TGCAGTGCCCGTCCCAGGGGAGAGTACGAGCAGTACTTC.

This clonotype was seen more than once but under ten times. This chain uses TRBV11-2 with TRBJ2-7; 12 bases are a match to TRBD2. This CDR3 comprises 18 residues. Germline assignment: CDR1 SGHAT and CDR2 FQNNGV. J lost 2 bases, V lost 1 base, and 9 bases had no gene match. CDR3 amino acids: CASSLVASGRANTYEQYF. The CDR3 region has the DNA TGTGCCAGCAGCTTAGTGGCTAGCGGGAGGGCCAATACCTACGAGCAGTACTTC. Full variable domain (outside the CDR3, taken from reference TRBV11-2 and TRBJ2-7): EAGVAQSPRYKIIEKRQSVAFWCNPISGHATLYWYQQILGQGPKLLIQFQNNGVVDDSQLPKDRFSAERLKGVDSTLKIQPAKLEDSAVYLCASSLVASGRANTYEQYFGPGTRLTVT.